The following is a T cell receptor (beta chain) sequence with its context. The protocol was immunoSEQ multiplex PCR, while the TCRdb copy is restricted to in-frame clones and leaves out a portion. Here the sample spans approximately 660,000 clones, roughly 90% being singletons. These data are taken from a study of shared T cell receptors in the human thymus. There are 14 residues in the CDR3. The germline V gene has CDR1 MNHEY and CDR2 SVGAGI. The germline V and J ends were trimmed by 0 bases and 1 base, with 6 bases remaining between them. The sample was also linked to a second study, of human thymus T cells. Turning to that study: Infants served as donors; they were healthy and Finnish and were having corrective surgery for congenital heart defects. Resections that were taken during corrective heart surgery supplied the thymus tissue. Thymic and blood repertoires seemed to show skewed V and J gene use. Unrelated individuals were reported by related research to share highly overlapping thymic repertoires.

This clonotype originated in a boy under three years old with a congenital heart defect. Material for sequencing was thymocytes. The rearrangement links TRBV6-5 to TRBJ1-1; the D is unclear. CDR3 nucleotides: TGTGCCAGCAGTTACTCGAGGGAGAACACTGAAGCTTTCTTT. This sequence encodes CASSYSRENTEAFF.